The clone carrying this T cell receptor (beta chain) was found many times. Its antigen is undetermined. This entry comes from a study of CD8 T cells in ankylosing spondylitis. Study-level findings and limits: It appeared that ankylosing spondylitis blood was characterized by a TCR beta motif of several highly homologous variants. Earlier work had already found some motif variants in reactive arthritis synovial fluid and blood. Matched ankylosing spondylitis synovial fluid reportedly showed significant enrichment of disease-linked clones.

Library preparation for TCR beta used quantitative 5'-RACE with molecular barcodes. Using its own MiXCR run on the 5' RACE reads, TCRdb lists one record per CDR3 protein. The sample lists around 300,000 distinct CDR3 sequences; 11% were seen once. Germline V gene sequence: CDR1 LNHNV, CDR2 YYDKDF (reference sequence). The V end was cut by 5 bases, the J end by 9 bases, with 14 bases between. The CDR3 runs to 14 residues. The source of this sequence is a female donor with ankylosing spondylitis or in good health (not recorded which). The chain has TRBV15 and TRBJ1-6; D uncertain. The source material was blood, either unsorted or a sorted T cell fraction (not recorded which). As DNA, the CDR3 is TGTGCCACCAGCGCCCCCGACTTGGGTTCACCCCTCCACTTT. Translated, it gives CATSAPDLGSPLHF.